This T cell receptor (beta chain) was identified in a study of beta chain features in type 1 diabetes. At the level of the study: Investigators examined 107,917,701 sorted cells across all samples.

With 2 bases removed from V and 3 bases from J, the gap between germline ends came to 10 bases. Germline V lookup: CDR1 LGHNA, CDR2 YNFKEQ. This CDR3 spans 14 amino acids. Study outcomes and limitations: Type 1 diabetes patients showed a moderate but significant shortening of TCRB CDR3s in all four CD4+ subsets. No resolution was reached here on whether HLA type influences TCRB rearrangement. The naive, central memory and Treg TCRB repertoires looked more alike in patients than they did in healthy donors.

The sample holds a few counts of this clone. The antigen is undetermined. Reverse transcribing all isolated RNA meant expressed TCRB transcripts were sequenced. The protocol was immunoSEQ multiplex PCR, while the TCRdb copy is restricted to in-frame clones and leaves out a portion. This sample has 330,000 or so clones; roughly an eighth occur once, and the top ten carry 0.01%. Averaging around 120 mL, one heparinised blood draw came from each individual donor. The chain recombines TRBV4-2 with TRBJ2-5, with D maybe TRBD2 (6 bases). The sequenced material came from naive CD4+ T cells from blood. This TCR was sampled from a woman younger than 30 with type 1 diabetes. The CDR3 DNA reads as TGTGCCAGCAGCCAAAACGGGGGTAAAGAGACCCAGTACTTC. Translation gives CASSQNGGKETQYF.